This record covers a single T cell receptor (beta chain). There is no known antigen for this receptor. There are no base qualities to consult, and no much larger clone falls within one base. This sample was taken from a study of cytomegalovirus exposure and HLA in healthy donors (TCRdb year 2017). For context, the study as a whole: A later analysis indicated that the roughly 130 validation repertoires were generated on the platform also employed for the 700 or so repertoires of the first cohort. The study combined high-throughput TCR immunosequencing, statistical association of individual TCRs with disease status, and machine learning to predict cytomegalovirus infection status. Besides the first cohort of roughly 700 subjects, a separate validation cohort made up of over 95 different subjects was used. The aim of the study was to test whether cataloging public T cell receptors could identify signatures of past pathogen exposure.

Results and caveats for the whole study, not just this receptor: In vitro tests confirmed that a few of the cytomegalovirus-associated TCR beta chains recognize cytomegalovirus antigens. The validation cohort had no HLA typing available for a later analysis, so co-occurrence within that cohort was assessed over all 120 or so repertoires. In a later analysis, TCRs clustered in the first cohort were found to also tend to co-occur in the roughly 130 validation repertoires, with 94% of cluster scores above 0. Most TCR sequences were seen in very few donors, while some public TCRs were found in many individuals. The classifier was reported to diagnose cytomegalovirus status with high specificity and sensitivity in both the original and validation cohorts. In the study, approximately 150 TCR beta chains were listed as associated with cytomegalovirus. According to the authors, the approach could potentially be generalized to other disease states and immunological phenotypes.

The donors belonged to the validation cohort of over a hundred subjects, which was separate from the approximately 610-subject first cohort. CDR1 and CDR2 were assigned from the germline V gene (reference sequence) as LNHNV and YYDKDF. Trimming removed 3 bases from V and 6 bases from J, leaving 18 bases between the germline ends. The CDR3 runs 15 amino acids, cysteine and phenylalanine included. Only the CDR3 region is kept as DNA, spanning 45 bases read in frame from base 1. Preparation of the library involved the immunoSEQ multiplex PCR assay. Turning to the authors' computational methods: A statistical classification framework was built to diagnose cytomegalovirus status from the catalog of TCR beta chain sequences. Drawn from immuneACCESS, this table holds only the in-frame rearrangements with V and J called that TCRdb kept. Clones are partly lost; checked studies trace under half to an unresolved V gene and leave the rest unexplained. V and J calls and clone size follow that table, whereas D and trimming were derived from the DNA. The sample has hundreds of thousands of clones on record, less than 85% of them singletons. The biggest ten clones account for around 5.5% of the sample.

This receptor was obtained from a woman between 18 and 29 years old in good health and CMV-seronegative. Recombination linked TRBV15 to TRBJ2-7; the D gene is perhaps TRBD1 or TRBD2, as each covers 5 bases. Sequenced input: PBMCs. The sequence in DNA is TGTGCCACCAGCAGCTTGGAGGCAGGGCTGACCGAGCAGTACTTC. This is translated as CATSSLEAGLTEQYF.